This TCR beta chain was found in a study of T cells in Graves' hyperthyroidism and ophthalmopathy. At the level of the study: The blood sample was taken at first diagnosis, before treatment began. Broader study findings: Stable hyperthyroidism and ophthalmopathy were separated using 13 V-J signatures. Ophthalmopathy was predicted by the model a median of roughly 6.6 months ahead of onset.

Amplified TCR beta CDR3 regions derived from RNA transcripts. HTBI primers were employed in a first-round RT-PCR of the TCR CDR3. One entry per CDR3 protein results from TCRdb running MiXCR on the multiplex PCR reads. There are 500,000 to 750,000 distinct CDR3 sequences in the sample; more than 15% occur only once, and about 7% lies in the top ten. Germline trimming cut 2 bases from V and 4 bases from J; bases unmatched to any gene: 4. The germline gives CDR1 MNHEY, CDR2 SVGAGI. CDR3 length equals 16 residues. Concerning this clonotype itself: What it binds is unknown.

Sequences were obtained from blood. The rearrangement links TRBV6-5 to TRBJ2-3; 12 bases are a match to TRBD2. The clonotype comes from a woman in her thirties with Graves' hyperthyroidism. Here the CDR3 DNA reads TGTGCCAGCAGTTACGGGAGACTAGCGGGAGCAGATACGCAGTATTTT. Protein: CASSYGRLAGADTQYF.